This T cell receptor beta chain appears in the sequencing data of a study of cytomegalovirus exposure and HLA in healthy donors. Germline-derived CDR1 and CDR2 are SGHDT and YYEEEE. Termini included, the CDR3 measures 14 amino acids. 60 Vbeta and 13 Jbeta primers were used in PCR. Authors' analysis steps: As a later analysis found, there were about 80 million unique TCR beta chains, of which roughly 11 million were shared. Generated by immunoSEQ multiplex PCR, the TCRdb table keeps only in-frame clones and is missing some. V and J calls and clone size come straight from that table; D and trimming were deduced from the DNA. Here the sample spans tens of thousands of clones, approximately 77% being singletons. On this clone itself: Its antigen is unidentified. No DNA is shown, since the ends of the CDR3 on it are uncertain; the CDR3 is the one TCRdb lists.

Study observations and caveats: In an earlier analysis, productive rearrangement rates for most beta V segments clustered near 87% or 30%.

The origin of this receptor is a woman aged 40 to 50 in good health and CMV-seropositive. The V gene is TRBV5-6, the J gene TRBJ1-6. Sequenced sample: PBMCs. CDR3 sequence: CASSFGPGGLPLHF.